What follows are 6 T cell receptor beta chains derived from one specimen sequenced in a study of shared clonotypes between healthy human individuals. TCRdb's copy holds only in-frame clones and misses some; the assay was immunoSEQ multiplex PCR. The sample records hundreds of thousands of clones, approximately 97% being singletons. The naive CD8 fraction comprised CD45RO-negative cells positively selected for CCR7 and excluded terminally differentiated effector memory CD45RA+ cells. The sequencing sample was made of naive CD8+ T cells sorted from blood. The source of these receptors is a man between 25 and 39 years old in good health.

The chain uses TRBV10-3 and TRBJ2-3; a weak D match, TRBD2 (6 bases). The germline V and J ends were trimmed by 7 bases and 5 bases, with 16 bases remaining between them. Germline CDR1 and CDR2: ENHRY and SYGVKD. The CDR3 has 14 amino acids. CDR3 residues: CAITGEVRRDTQYF. The CDR3 DNA reads as TGTGCCATCACGGGGGAGGTTCGTCGAGATACGCAGTATTTT.

The chain couples TRBV11-2 to TRBJ1-1; D gene ambiguous. Germline V gene data show CDR1 as SGHAT and CDR2 as FQNNGV. The CDR3 runs to 13 residues. Trimming left V 2 bases short and J 0 bases short, with 4 bases between. As DNA, the CDR3 is TGTGCCAGCAGCTTATGGGTGAACACTGAAGCTTTCTTT. It specifies CASSLWVNTEAFF. Together with reference TRBV11-2 and TRBJ1-1, the CDR3 gives the full variable domain: EAGVAQSPRYKIIEKRQSVAFWCNPISGHATLYWYQQILGQGPKLLIQFQNNGVVDDSQLPKDRFSAERLKGVDSTLKIQPAKLEDSAVYLCASSLWVNTEAFFGQGTRLTVV.

This chain links TRBV27 with TRBJ2-3; perhaps TRBD2 as D (6 bases). Germline CDR1 and CDR2: MNHEY and SMNVEV (reference sequence). This CDR3 has 16 amino acids. The germline V and J ends were trimmed by 4 bases and 4 bases, with 18 bases remaining between them. The chain's CDR3 is CASSSRLGIPPDTQYF. CDR3 nucleotide sequence: TGTGCCAGCAGTTCCCGACTAGGGATACCCCCAGATACGCAGTATTTT.

This chain joins TRBV9 and TRBJ2-5, with D tentatively TRBD1 or TRBD2 (5 bases each). V was pared by 3 bases and J by 3 bases, with 18 bases between. Germline V lookup: CDR1 SGDLS, CDR2 YYNGEE. This CDR3 is 16 amino acids long. CDR3 nucleotides: TGTGCCAGCAGCGGCGATCCTGGGACGTTGGAAGAGACCCAGTACTTC. It specifies CASSGDPGTLEETQYF.

The chain recombines TRBV28 with TRBJ2-5; TRBD2 agrees at 11 bases. Germline lookup yields CDR1 MDHEN and CDR2 SYDVKM. This CDR3 contains 13 residues. Unmatched junction bases numbered 1, after V lost 9 bases and J lost 1 base. The CDR3 sequence is CASLAGGQETQYF. The CDR3, as DNA: TGTGCCAGTCTAGCGGGAGGCCAAGAGACCCAGTACTTC. Drawing the rest from reference TRBV28 and TRBJ2-5, the complete variable domain is DVKVTQSSRYLVKRTGEKVFLECVQDMDHENMFWYRQDPGLGLRLIYFSYDVKMKEKGDIPEGYSVSREKKERFSLILESASTNQTSMYLCASLAGGQETQYFGPGTRLLVL.

This chain connects TRBV29-1 to TRBJ2-7; 8 nucleotides line up with TRBD1. After removal of 0 bases from V and 6 bases from J, the junction contained 16 bases not matched to a gene. Germline assignment: CDR1 SQVTM and CDR2 ANQGSEA. The CDR3 runs to 17 residues. CDR3 DNA: TGCAGCGTTGAAGATTTTTTTGAGGGACAGGTCCTAGGCGAGCAGTACTTC. Its translation: CSVEDFFEGQVLGEQYF.